A selection of T cell receptor beta chains follows, all from one sample in a study of OX40 agonist ivuxolimab in advanced cancers. Data came from immunoSEQ multiplex PCR; TCRdb stores just in-frame clones and leaves some out. The sample gives about 62,000 clones, more than 85% of which show up once; roughly 13% is in the top ten. The sample was CD4+ or CD8+ T cells sorted from blood, taken in a trial of the OX40 agonist ivuxolimab. The receptors were gathered from an adult with an advanced solid tumor such as melanoma, head and neck, liver or kidney cancer. CDR3s include the opening cysteine and the closing phenylalanine or tryptophan. D genes are given only for firm matches. Rows give clone size only sometimes, using once, few, many, or a class for an expanded clone.

TRBV6-1	-	TRBD2	TRBJ2-1	TGTGCCAGCACCCTAGCGGGAGGAGGTGAGCAGTTCTTC	CASTLAGGGEQFF
TRBV28	-	-	TRBJ2-2	TGTGCCAGCAGCTATGTGCAACGGGAGAACACCGGGGAGCTGTTTTTT	CASSYVQRENTGELFF
TRBV4-1	-	-	TRBJ2-7	TGCGCCAGCAGCCAAGTCTCTGGCCCCTACGAGCAGTACTTC	CASSQVSGPYEQYF
TRBV7-9	-	-	TRBJ2-3	TGTGCCAGCAGCTTAGTAGGGGACTCACGGTCAGATACGCAGTATTTT	CASSLVGDSRSDTQYF
TRBV10-3	-	-	TRBJ2-7	TGTGCCATCACGCCGGGACGGAGCTACGAGCAGTACTTC	CAITPGRSYEQYF
TRBV9	-	-	TRBJ2-3	TGTGCCAGCAGCGTAGAGACCGGAGAGGGGGCAGATACGCAGTATTTT	CASSVETGEGADTQYF
TRBV29-1	-	-	TRBJ1-1	TGCAGCGTTGAAGGGGGCCCGACACTGGCGAGAGGAGCTTTCTTT	CSVEGGPTLARGAFF
TRBV4-3	-	-	TRBJ2-5	TGCGCCAGCAGCCAAACCCAGGGCCAAGAGACCCAGTACTTC	CASSQTQGQETQYF
TRBV14	-	-	TRBJ2-7	TGTGCCAGCAGCCAAGGGGAGTACTACGAGGAGCAGTACTTC	CASSQGEYYEEQYF
TRBV28	-	TRBD2	TRBJ2-1	TGTGCCAGCAGTCGGAGTGGACGGGGGGCCTACAATGAGCAGTTCTTC	CASSRSGRGAYNEQFF
TRBV4-3	-	TRBD2	TRBJ2-3	TGCGCCAGCAGCCAAGTAAGACTAGCGGGAACAGATACGCAGTATTTT	CASSQVRLAGTDTQYF
TRBV5-1	once	-	TRBJ2-1	TGCGCCAGCAGCCCTTCCTACAATGAGCAGTTCTTC	CASSPSYNEQFF
TRBV6-4	-	-	TRBJ2-3	TGTGCCAGCAGTGAAGCGTCAGGCACAGATACGCAGTATTTT	CASSEASGTDTQYF